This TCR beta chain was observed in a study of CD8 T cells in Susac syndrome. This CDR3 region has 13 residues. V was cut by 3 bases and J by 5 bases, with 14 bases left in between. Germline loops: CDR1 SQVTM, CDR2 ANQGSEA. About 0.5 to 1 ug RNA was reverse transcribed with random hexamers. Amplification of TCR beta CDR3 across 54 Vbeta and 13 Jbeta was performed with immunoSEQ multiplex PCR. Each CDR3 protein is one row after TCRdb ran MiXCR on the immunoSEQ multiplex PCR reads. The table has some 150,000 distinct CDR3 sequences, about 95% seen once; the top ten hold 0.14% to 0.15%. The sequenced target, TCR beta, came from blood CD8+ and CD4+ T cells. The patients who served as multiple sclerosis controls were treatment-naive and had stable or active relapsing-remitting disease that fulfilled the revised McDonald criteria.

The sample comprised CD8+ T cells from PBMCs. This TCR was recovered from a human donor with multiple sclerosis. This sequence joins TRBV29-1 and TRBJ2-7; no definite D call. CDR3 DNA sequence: TGCAGCGTTGACGTTGCGGATCTCGACGAGCAGTACTTC. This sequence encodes CSVDVADLDEQYF.